This T cell receptor (beta chain) was observed in a study of blood T cell repertoires in COVID-19. Authors' analysis steps: Researchers report that nucleated cell counts were estimated from reference gene primer amplification. Only in-frame clones appear in the TCRdb table, and some are missing; sequencing was by immunoSEQ multiplex PCR. That table gives V, J and clone size, and the DNA gave D and trimming. The top ten hold approximately 32% of the sample, which has about 11,000 clones, 80% to 90% seen once. Trimming removed 8 bases from V and 4 bases from J, with 12 bases in between. The CDR3 totals 13 residues. CDR1 MDHEN and CDR2 SYDVKM come from the germline V gene.

This TCR derives from a man in his forties or fifties with active COVID-19. The gene calls are TRBV28 and TRBJ1-5, with D possibly TRBD1 on 5 matching bases. Sequenced: peripheral blood. The CDR3 spells CASVIGGNQPQHF. CDR3 coding DNA: TGTGCCAGCGTCATCGGGGGTAATCAGCCCCAGCATTTT.